The rows below give T cell receptor beta chains drawn from one sample of a study of blood T cell repertoires in COVID-19. Using immunoSEQ multiplex PCR, the repertoire was profiled, and TCRdb retains in-frame clones only, with some absent. The table lists some 160,000 clones, around 81% of them singletons. The sample comprised peripheral blood. Source of these receptors: a woman of 80 years or more with COVID-19, enrolled during active disease. Each CDR3 is given with its conserved first and last residue. The order of the fields is J gene, V gene, CDR3 protein.

>TRBJ2-6|TRBV28
CASSFHSGANVLTF
>TRBJ1-2|TRBV7-9
CASSRRMDGYTF
>TRBJ2-7|TRBV5-1
CASSSGRTSGYEQYF
>TRBJ1-2|TRBV19
CASSNRLHGYTF
>TRBJ2-5|TRBV5-1
CASSLGTSGGETQYF
>TRBJ1-2|TRBV10-3
CAISESLLGTGPPF
>TRBJ2-5|TRBV7-3
CASSLGLAGGLGETQYF
>TRBJ2-3|TRBV4-1
CASSQGGGGNTQYF
>TRBJ1-2|TRBV18
CASSPRGYGYTF
>TRBJ1-4|TRBV3-1/TRBV3-2
CASSLRTGGGKLFF
>TRBJ2-7|TRBV7-3
CASRPGQPSSYEQYF
>TRBJ2-5|TRBV5-1
CASSSGQETQYF
>TRBJ2-6|TRBV6-6
CASSLDSQNPYSGANVLTF
>TRBJ2-3|TRBV27
CASSSRRTVGTDTQYF
>TRBJ1-5|TRBV28
CASTFAGTKIRPQHF